This TCR beta chain was captured in a study of T cells in narcolepsy. Overall study: Donors had narcolepsy type 1 or type 2, or were healthy controls.

V was pared by 2 bases and J by 0 bases, with 6 bases between. The CDR3 totals 14 residues. Germline V gene data show CDR1 as SEHNR and CDR2 as FQNEAQ (reference sequence). TCRdb's copy holds only in-frame clones and misses some; the assay was immunoSEQ multiplex PCR. The sample consists of under 8,500 clones, around two thirds of them appearing once. On this clone itself: Its antigen is still unknown.

Broader study findings: Autoreactive clonotypes reportedly recurred in blood of same and different patients, not controls. HCRT-specific and TRIB2-specific autoreactive clonotypes appeared among same-patient CSF and blood CD4+ clonotypes.

This chain links TRBV7-9 with TRBJ2-3; D is undetermined. Sequenced input: CD45RA- memory CD8+ T cells from PBMCs. The source is a human donor with narcolepsy. CDR3 coding DNA: TGTGCCAGCAGCTTATTAGACAGCACAGATACGCAGTATTTT. Encoded protein: CASSLLDSTDTQYF.